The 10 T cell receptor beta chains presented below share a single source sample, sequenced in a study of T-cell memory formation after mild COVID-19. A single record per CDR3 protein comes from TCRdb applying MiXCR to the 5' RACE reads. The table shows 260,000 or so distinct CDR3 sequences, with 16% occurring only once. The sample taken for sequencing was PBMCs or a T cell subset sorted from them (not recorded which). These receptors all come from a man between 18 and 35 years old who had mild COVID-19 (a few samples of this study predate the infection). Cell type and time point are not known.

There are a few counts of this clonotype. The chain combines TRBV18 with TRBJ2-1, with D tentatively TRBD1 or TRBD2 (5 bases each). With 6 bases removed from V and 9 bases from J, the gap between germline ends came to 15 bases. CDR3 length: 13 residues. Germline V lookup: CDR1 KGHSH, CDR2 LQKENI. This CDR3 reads CASSPGDLGEQFF. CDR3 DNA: TGTGCCAGCTCCCCCGGGGACCTGGGTGAGCAGTTCTTC. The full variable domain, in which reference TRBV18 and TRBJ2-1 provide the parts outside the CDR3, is NAGVMQNPRHLVRRRGQEARLRCSPMKGHSHVYWYRQLPEEGLKFMVYLQKENIIDESGMPKERFSAEFPKEGPSILRIQQVVRGDSAAYFCASSPGDLGEQFFGPGTRLTVL.

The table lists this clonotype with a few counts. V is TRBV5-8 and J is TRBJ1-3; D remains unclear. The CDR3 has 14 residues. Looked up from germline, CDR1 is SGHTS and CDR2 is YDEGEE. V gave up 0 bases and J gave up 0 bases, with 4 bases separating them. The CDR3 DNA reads TGTGCCAGCAGCTTGGGTCGCTCTGGAAACACCATATATTTT. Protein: CASSLGRSGNTIYF.

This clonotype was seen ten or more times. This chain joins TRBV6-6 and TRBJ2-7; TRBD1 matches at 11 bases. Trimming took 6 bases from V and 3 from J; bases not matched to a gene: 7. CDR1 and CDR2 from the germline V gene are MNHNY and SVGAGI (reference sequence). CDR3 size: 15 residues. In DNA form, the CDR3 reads TGTGCCAGCAGGCCCGGACAGGGGGCCTACTACGAGCAGTACGTC. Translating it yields CASRPGQGAYYEQYV.

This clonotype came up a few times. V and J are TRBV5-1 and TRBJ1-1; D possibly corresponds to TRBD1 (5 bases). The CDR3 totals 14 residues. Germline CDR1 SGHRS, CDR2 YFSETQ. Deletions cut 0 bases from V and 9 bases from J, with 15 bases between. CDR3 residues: CASSLDTVGLQAFF. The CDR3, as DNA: TGCGCCAGCAGCTTGGATACCGTGGGGCTCCAAGCTTTCTTT.

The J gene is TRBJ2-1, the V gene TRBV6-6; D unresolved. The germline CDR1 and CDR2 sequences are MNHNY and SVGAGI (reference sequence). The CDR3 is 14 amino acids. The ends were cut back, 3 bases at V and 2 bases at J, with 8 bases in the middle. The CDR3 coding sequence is TGTGCCAGCAGTTATGCGGCCGCCTACAATGAGCAGTTCTTC. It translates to CASSYAAAYNEQFF.

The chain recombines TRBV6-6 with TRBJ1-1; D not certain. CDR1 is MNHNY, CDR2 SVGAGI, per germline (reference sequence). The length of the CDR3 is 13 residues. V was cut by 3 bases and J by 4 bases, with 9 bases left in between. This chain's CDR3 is CASSYAEGTEAFF. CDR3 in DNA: TGTGCCAGCAGTTATGCGGAGGGCACTGAAGCTTTCTTT.

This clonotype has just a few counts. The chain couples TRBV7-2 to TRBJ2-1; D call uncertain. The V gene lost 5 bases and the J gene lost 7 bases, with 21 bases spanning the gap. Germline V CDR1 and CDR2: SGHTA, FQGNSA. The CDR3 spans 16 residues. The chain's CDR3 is CASSTVGDPTMNEQFF. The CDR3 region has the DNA TGTGCCAGCAGCACGGTTGGGGATCCGACCATGAATGAGCAGTTCTTC.

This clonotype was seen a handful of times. This CDR3 reads CASSFRDRPTNEKLFF. For the CDR3, the DNA is TGTGCCAGCAGCTTCCGGGACAGACCAACTAATGAAAAACTGTTTTTT. The V gene is TRBV14, the J gene TRBJ1-4; 7 nucleotides match TRBD1. Germline V gene sequence: CDR1 SGHDN, CDR2 FVKESK. The CDR3 contains 16 residues. The V and J ends lost 5 bases and 0 bases, in that order; junction bases with no gene match: 6.

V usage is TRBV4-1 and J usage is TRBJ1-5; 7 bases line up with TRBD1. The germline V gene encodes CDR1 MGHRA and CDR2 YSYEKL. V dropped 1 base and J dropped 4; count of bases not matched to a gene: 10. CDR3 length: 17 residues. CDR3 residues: CASSQVSSGTENQPQHF. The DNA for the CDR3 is TGCGCCAGCAGCCAAGTTTCCTCCGGGACAGAAAATCAGCCCCAGCATTTT.

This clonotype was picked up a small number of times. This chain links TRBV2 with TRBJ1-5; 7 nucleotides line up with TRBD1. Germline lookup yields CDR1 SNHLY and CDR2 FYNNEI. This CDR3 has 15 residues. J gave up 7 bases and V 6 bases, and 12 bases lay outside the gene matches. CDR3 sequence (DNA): TGTGCCAGCAGAGCATCGGGACAGCGGGGCCAGCCCCAGCATTTT. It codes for CASRASGQRGQPQHF. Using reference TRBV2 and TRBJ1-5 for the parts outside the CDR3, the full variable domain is EPEVTQTPSHQVTQMGQEVILRCVPISNHLYFYWYRQILGQKVEFLVSFYNNEISEKSEIFDDQFSVERPDGSNFTLKIRSTKLEDSAMYFCASRASGQRGQPQHFGDGTRLSIL.